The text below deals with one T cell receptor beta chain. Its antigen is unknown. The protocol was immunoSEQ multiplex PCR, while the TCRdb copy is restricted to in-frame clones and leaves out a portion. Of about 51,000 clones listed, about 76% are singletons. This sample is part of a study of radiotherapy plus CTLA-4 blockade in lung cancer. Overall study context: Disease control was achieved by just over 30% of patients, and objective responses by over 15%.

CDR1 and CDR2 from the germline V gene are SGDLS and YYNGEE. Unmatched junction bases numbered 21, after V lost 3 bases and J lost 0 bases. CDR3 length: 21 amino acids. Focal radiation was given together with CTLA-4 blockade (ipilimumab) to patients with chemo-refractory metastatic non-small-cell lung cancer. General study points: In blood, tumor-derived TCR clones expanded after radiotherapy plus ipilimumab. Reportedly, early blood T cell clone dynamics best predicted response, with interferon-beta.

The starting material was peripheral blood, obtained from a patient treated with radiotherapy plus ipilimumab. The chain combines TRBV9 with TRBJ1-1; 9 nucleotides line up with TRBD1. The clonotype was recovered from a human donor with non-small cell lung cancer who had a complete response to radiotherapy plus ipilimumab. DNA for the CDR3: TGTGCCAGCAGCGCATATGAGGCAGGACAGGGGATCCGCACCATGAACACTGAAGCTTTCTTT. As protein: CASSAYEAGQGIRTMNTEAFF.